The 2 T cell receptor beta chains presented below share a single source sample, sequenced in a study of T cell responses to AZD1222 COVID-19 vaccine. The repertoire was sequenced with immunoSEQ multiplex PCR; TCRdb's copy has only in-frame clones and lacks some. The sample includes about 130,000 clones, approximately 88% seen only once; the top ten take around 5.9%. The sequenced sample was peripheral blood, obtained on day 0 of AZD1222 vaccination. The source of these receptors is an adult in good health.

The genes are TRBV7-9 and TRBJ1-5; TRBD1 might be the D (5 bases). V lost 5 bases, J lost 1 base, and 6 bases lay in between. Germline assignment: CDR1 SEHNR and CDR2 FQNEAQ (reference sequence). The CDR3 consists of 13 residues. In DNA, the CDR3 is TGTGCCAGCAGCAGGGACAGCAATCAGCCCCAGCATTTT. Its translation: CASSRDSNQPQHF.

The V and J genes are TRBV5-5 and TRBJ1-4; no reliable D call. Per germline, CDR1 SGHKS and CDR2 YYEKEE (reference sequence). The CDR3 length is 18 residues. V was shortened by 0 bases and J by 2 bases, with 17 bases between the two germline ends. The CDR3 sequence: CASSLGRELWDTNEKLFF. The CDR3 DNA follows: TGTGCCAGCAGCTTGGGTCGGGAATTGTGGGATACTAATGAAAAACTGTTTTTT.